The present entry profiles one T cell receptor (beta chain) with its context. Its antigen remains unknown. The sample belongs to a study of T-cell memory formation after mild COVID-19. Study-wide context: In these data, TCR clusters were largely donor specific. Study results and limitations: Chiefly within CM and EM were the contracting CD4+ clones; CD8+ ones were within EMRA.

The CDR3 loop spans 15 amino acids. The V and J ends lost 1 base and 5 bases respectively, with 14 bases between them. Germline loops: CDR1 LGHNA, CDR2 YNFKEQ. MiXCR, applied by TCRdb to the 5' RACE reads, yields one record per CDR3 protein. The top ten clones hold about 12% of a sample with hundreds of thousands of distinct CDR3 sequences, approximately 20% of them seen once. The source is an adult woman who had mild COVID-19 (a few samples of this study predate the infection). Cell type and time point are not known. The gene calls are TRBV4-2 and TRBJ2-5; the D gene is possibly TRBD2 (5 bases). The sequencing sample was made of PBMCs or a T cell subset sorted from them (not recorded which). The CDR3, as DNA: TGTGCCAGCAGCCAAGCCTCGGGATTCAAGGAGACCCAGTACTTC. This translates into CASSQASGFKETQYF.